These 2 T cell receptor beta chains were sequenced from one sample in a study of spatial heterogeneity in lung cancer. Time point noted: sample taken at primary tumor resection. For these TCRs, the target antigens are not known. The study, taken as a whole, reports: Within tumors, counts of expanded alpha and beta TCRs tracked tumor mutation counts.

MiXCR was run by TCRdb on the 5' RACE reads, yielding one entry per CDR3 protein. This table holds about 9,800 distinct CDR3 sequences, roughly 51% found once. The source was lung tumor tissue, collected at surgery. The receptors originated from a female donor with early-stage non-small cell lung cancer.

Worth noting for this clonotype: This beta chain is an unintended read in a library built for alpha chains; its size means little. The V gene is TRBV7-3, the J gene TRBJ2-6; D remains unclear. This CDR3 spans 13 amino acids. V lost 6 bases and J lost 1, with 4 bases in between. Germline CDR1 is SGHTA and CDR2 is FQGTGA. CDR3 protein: CASSGSGANVLTF. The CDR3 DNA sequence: TGTGCCAGCAGTGGGTCTGGGGCCAACGTCCTGACTTTC.

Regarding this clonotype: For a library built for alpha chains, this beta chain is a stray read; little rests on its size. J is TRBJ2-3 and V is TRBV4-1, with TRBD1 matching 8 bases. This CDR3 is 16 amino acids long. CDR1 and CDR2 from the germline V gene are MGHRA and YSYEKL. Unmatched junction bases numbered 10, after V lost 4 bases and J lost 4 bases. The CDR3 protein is CASSLAGGYGPDTQYF. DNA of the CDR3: TGCGCCAGCAGCCTCGCAGGGGGCTATGGGCCAGATACGCAGTATTTT.